The 12 T cell receptor beta chains listed next were all sequenced from one sample in a study of T and B cells in COVID-19 patients. Blood genomic DNA input for TRB amplification was about 250-550 ng. Multiplex PCR with BIOMED2 TRB-A/B primer pools amplified TRB rearrangements. MiXCR was run by TCRdb on the multiplex PCR reads, yielding one entry per CDR3 protein. This sample has around 16,000 distinct CDR3 sequences, with around a quarter found just once. The sequencing sample was made of blood. The origin of the receptors is a human donor who had recovered from COVID-19.

This chain links TRBV6-5 with TRBJ1-2; a weak D match, TRBD1 (6 bases). The CDR3 has 13 amino acids. V shed 6 bases and J shed 8 bases, with 16 bases lying between them. CDR1 is MNHEY, CDR2 SVGAGI, per germline. The CDR3 DNA is TGTGCCAGCAGAATGACAGGACTATACGGCTACACCTTC. It is translated as CASRMTGLYGYTF.

The rearrangement joins TRBV5-4 to TRBJ1-2; a possible D gene is TRBD1 (6 bases). CDR1 is SGHNT and CDR2 is YYREEE in the germline V gene (reference sequence). With 4 bases removed from V and 3 bases from J, the gap between germline ends came to 13 bases. The CDR3 sequence is 14 residues long. The CDR3 loop reads CASSQQGEHYGYTF. The CDR3 nucleotides are TGTGCCAGCAGCCAACAGGGTGAGCACTATGGCTACACCTTC.

The chain employs TRBV20-1 and TRBJ2-7; D remains unclear. Looked up from germline, CDR1 is DFQATT and CDR2 is SNEGSKA (reference sequence). The CDR3 is 11 residues long. Trimming left V 5 bases short and J 4 bases short, with 9 bases between. This CDR3 is CSARSTYEQYF. The CDR3 bases are TGCAGTGCTCGCAGTACGTACGAGCAGTACTTC.

This clonotype was seen more than once but under ten times. This chain uses TRBV24-1 with TRBJ2-7; D is ambiguous. CDR3 length: 11 amino acids. Between the trimmed V and J ends, which lost 3 bases and 4 bases, there was a span of 3 bases. From germline, CDR1 is KGHDR and CDR2 SFDVKD. CDR3 in amino acids: CATSDRYEQYF. The CDR3 DNA is TGTGCCACCAGTGATAGGTACGAGCAGTACTTC.

This clonotype is a singleton in its sample. The chain employs TRBV5-1 and TRBJ2-7; TRBD1 matches at 9 bases. CDR1 is SGHRS, CDR2 YFSETQ, per germline. This CDR3 spans 14 amino acids. The trim removed 2 bases at V and 7 bases at J, leaving 7 bases unmatched. The CDR3 DNA reads TGCGCCAGCAGCTTACCCGGACAGGGGAGGGAGCAGTACTTC. Translated, it gives CASSLPGQGREQYF.

The J gene is TRBJ2-3, the V gene TRBV5-1; 11 nucleotides match TRBD1. The CDR3 has 16 amino acids. Germline loops: CDR1 SGHRS, CDR2 YFSETQ. J gave up 4 bases and V 4 bases, and 8 bases lay outside the gene matches. The CDR3: CASSRQDRGRADTQYF. Written as DNA, the CDR3 is TGCGCCAGCAGCCGCCAGGACAGGGGGCGCGCAGATACGCAGTATTTT.

The rearrangement links TRBV12-3 or TRBV12-4 to TRBJ2-5; 9 nucleotides agree with TRBD2. This CDR3 is built from 14 residues. The V segment lost 8 bases and the J segment 5 bases; nucleotides outside the gene matches: 9. DNA for the CDR3: TGTGCCAGCGCGGGAGGGGCGATCGGGGAGACCCAGTACTTC. Translation: CASAGGAIGETQYF.

This clonotype was found many times. V is TRBV6-2 or TRBV6-3 and J is TRBJ2-1, with D perhaps TRBD2 (6 bases). CDR1 and CDR2 from the germline V gene are MNHEY and SVGEGT. This CDR3 spans 13 amino acids. Between the trimmed V and J ends, which lost 4 bases and 6 bases, there was a span of 10 bases. The DNA for the CDR3 is TGTGCCAGCAGTTTTGGGAGGAGCAATGAGCAGTTCTTC. Translating gives CASSFGRSNEQFF.

The table lists this clonotype with a few counts. The gene calls are TRBV6-5 and TRBJ2-7; D is perhaps TRBD1 (6 bases). This CDR3 comprises 15 residues. V dropped 7 bases and J dropped 2 bases, with 18 bases sitting between them. Germline-derived CDR1 and CDR2 are MNHEY and SVGAGI. CDR3 sequence (DNA): TGTGCCAGCAAAATAACCGGGACAAGCCCCTACGAGCAGTACTTC. The encoded protein is CASKITGTSPYEQYF.

This chain links TRBV6-1 with TRBJ2-5, with D uncertain. Germline CDR1 reads MNHNS; CDR2 reads SASEGT. Trimming took 2 bases from V and 5 from J, leaving 15 bases between them. CDR3 size: 15 residues. The DNA of the CDR3 is TGTGCCAGCAGTGAATCCAATCCACGGAGCGAGACCCAGTACTTC. Encoded protein: CASSESNPRSETQYF.

The chain joins TRBV6-5 to TRBJ1-5; no clear D gene. The CDR3 consists of 16 residues. The germline V and J ends were trimmed by 4 bases and 2 bases, with 15 bases remaining between them. CDR1 is MNHEY and CDR2 is SVGAGI in the germline V gene. CDR3 in DNA: TGTGCCAGCAGTTCCAGGATGAGTTTGGGCAATCAGCCCCAGCATTTT. It is translated as CASSSRMSLGNQPQHF.

The chain uses TRBV12-3 or TRBV12-4 and TRBJ2-7, with D perhaps given as TRBD1 or TRBD2 (5 bases each). Trimming took off 3 bases at V and 0 bases at J, with 6 bases between the two ends. This CDR3 spans 13 amino acids. Here the CDR3 reads CASSLGTSYEQYF. The CDR3 coding sequence is TGTGCCAGCAGTTTGGGGACCTCCTACGAGCAGTACTTC.